The source of this TCR beta chain is a study of human T cells and chemical hapten exposure. The table lists this clonotype with a few counts. This CDR3 is built from 16 residues. V shed 6 bases, J shed 2 bases, and the junction held 4 bases outside the gene matches. The germline V gene has CDR1 ENHRY and CDR2 SYGVKD. TCRdb used MiXCR to reprocess the RACE reads, holding one entry per CDR3 protein. The sample has roughly 120,000 distinct CDR3 sequences; approximately 8.3% are singletons. Time point here: healthy volunteer bleed at 2 weeks. The starting material, unfractionated whole blood, was used for total RNA extraction.

The source is a male donor in good health. Some clones in this sample may be carry-over from other donors' samples. Sequenced input: whole blood. V and J are TRBV10-3 and TRBJ2-1; 13 nucleotides line up with TRBD2. For the CDR3, the DNA is TGTGCCATCAGGGGGACTAGCGGGACAACCTACAATGAGCAGTTCTTC. Translation: CAIRGTSGTTYNEQFF.